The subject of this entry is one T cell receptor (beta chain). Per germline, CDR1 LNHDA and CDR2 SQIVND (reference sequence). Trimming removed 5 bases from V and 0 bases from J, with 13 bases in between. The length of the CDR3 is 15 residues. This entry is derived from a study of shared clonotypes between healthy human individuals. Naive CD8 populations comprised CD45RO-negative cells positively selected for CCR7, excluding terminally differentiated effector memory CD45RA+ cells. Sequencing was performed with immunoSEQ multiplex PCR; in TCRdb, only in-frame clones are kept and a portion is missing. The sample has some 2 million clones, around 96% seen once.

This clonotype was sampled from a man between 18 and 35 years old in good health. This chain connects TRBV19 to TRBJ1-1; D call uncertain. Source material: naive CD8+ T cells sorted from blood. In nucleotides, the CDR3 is TGTGCCAGTAGTTCCCTGGGAGTTATGAACACTGAAGCTTTCTTT. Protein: CASSSLGVMNTEAFF.